This T cell receptor beta chain derives from a study of blood T cell repertoires in COVID-19. Overall study context: Sites in the United States, Italy and Spain provided acute and convalescent COVID-19 samples. In each case, the material was cDNA or gDNA derived from T cells, B-cell-depleted T cells, or PBMCs.

Source study methods: Scientists estimated how many nucleated cells there were by amplifying reference gene primers. Libraries were prepared by immunoSEQ multiplex PCR; TCRdb keeps only in-frame clonotypes and omits some of them. The DNA was the basis for D and trimming; V, J and clone size are from that table. The data show around 120,000 clones, roughly nine tenths seen once. What was sequenced was peripheral blood. The TCR comes from a man between 70 and 80 years old who had recovered from COVID-19.

CDR3 DNA sequence: TGTGCCAGCAGTGAAATGGCAGGGGGCAATTCACCCCTCCACTTT. Protein: CASSEMAGGNSPLHF. The chain couples TRBV2 to TRBJ1-6; 8 nucleotides agree with TRBD1. The CDR3 sequence is 15 residues long. The J segment lost 7 bases and the V segment lost 2 bases, leaving 4 bases of the junction unmatched. Germline CDR1 is SNHLY and CDR2 is FYNNEI.